Below, 27 T cell receptor beta chains from the same sample are listed, as sequenced in a study of CD4 and CD8 cells across lung adenocarcinoma regions. TCRdb re-derived calls from the PCR reads in MiXCR, one entry per CDR3 protein. The table lists approximately 11,000 distinct CDR3 sequences, less than 70% of them singletons, with around 89% in the top ten. What was sequenced was CD8+ T cells from the margin of a lung tumor. These TCRs come from a male donor with lung adenocarcinoma. The CD4 and CD8 labels of this study may be unreliable.

A word on this clonotype: Its ends do not fully match the called genes, so a read error is possible. This sequence joins TRBV6-1 and TRBJ2-3, with D possibly TRBD2 on 6 matching bases. This CDR3 contains 16 residues. Germline V lookup: CDR1 MNHNS, CDR2 SASEGT. The CDR3 bases are TGTGCCTGCAGCGATGCGGGGCTGGGAGCCCAAGATACTCAGTACTTT. Translating it yields CACSDAGLGAQDTQYF.

A note on this clonotype: This may be a read error, as it is one base from a much larger clone. Because it lacks the conserved phenylalanine or tryptophan at the end, this CDR3 is likely a read error. The rearrangement uses TRBV6-1 and TRBJ2-5, with D perhaps matching TRBD1 (6 bases). Trimming stripped 6 bases from V and 6 bases from J, with 17 bases between. Germline CDR1 reads MNHNS; CDR2 reads SASEGT. There are 14 residues in the CDR3. CDR3 region: CASRESWQGKTQYL. For the CDR3, the DNA is TGTGCCAGCAGGGAAAGTTGGCAGGGGAAGACCCAGTACTTA.

The V gene is TRBV6-5, the J gene TRBJ2-4; the D is unclear. Gene TRBJ2-3 matches the end of the DNA better, so the J call may be wrong. Germline CDR1 MNHEY, CDR2 SVGAGI. The CDR3 totals 13 residues. The CDR3 region is CASSYRTTNMQYF. The CDR3, as DNA: TGTGCCAGCAGTTACAGGACCACAAACATGCAGTATTTT.

The V call is TRBV7-6, the J call TRBJ2-3, with a tentative D call TRBD2 (5 bases). Germline CDR1 and CDR2: SGHVS and FNYEAQ. The V end lost 1 base, the J end lost 2 bases, and 13 bases lay between the germline ends. The CDR3 is 16 residues long. CDR3 residues: CASSLGRDTYTDTQYF. The DNA for the CDR3 is TGTGCCAGCAGCTTAGGTCGGGATACTTACACAGATACGCAGTATTTT.

A single count supports this clonotype. An end of the junction does not agree with germline; a read error may underlie this. This chain uses TRBV27 with TRBJ2-5; D is perhaps TRBD2 (6 bases). Germline values: CDR1 MNHEY, CDR2 SMNVEV (reference sequence). There are 15 residues in the CDR3. The CDR3 loop reads CAGRPAGPDQKTQYF. The CDR3 region has the DNA TGTGCCGGCAGGCCAGCGGGCCCTGACCAAAAGACCCAGTACTTC.

Concerning this clonotype: An end of the junction does not agree with germline; a read error may underlie this. The rearrangement uses TRBV7-2 and TRBJ2-3; no clear D gene. This CDR3 comprises 11 residues. The V gene's germline CDR1 is SGHTA and CDR2 FQGNSA. The DNA of the CDR3 is TGTGCCAGCAGCTTTTCAGATATGCAGTACTTT. Protein: CASSFSDMQYF. Based on the CDR3 plus reference TRBV7-2 and TRBJ2-3, the full variable domain is GAGVSQSPSNKVTEKGKDVELRCDPISGHTALYWYRQSLGQGLEFLIYFQGNSAPDKSGLPSDRFSAERTGGSVSTLTIQRTQQEDSAVYLCASSFSDMQYFGPGTRLTVL.

The table lists this clonotype with a count of one. The chain uses TRBV6-5 and TRBJ2-1, with 9 bases aligning to TRBD2. The J call may be in error: the DNA end matches TRBJ2-7 better. CDR1 is MNHEY, CDR2 SVGAGI, per germline. The CDR3 covers 17 residues. CDR3 sequence reads: CASSYSRPAGGSYEQYF. The CDR3 DNA reads TGTGCCAGCAGTTACTCGCGGCCAGCGGGAGGATCCTACGAGCAGTACTTC.

Comments on this clonotype: An end of the junction does not agree with germline; a read error may underlie this. This chain joins TRBV6-5 and TRBJ2-3, with a weak D call TRBD1 (5 bases). The CDR3 consists of 13 residues. Looked up from germline, CDR1 is MNHEY and CDR2 is SVGAGI. The CDR3 DNA follows: TGTGCCAGCGGGTACAGGAACACAGATACGCAGTATTTC. Its protein product is CASGYRNTDTQYF.

With respect to this clonotype: Relative to the germline gene, one junction end is altered; a read error may explain this. J is TRBJ2-3 and V is TRBV6-5, with a tentative D call TRBD2 (5 bases). This CDR3 is 15 amino acids long. CDR1 MNHEY and CDR2 SVGAGI come from the germline V gene. The CDR3: CASSYSQSGQDTQYF. For the CDR3, the DNA is TGTGCCAGCAGTTACTCGCAAAGCGGCCAAGATACGCAGTACTTT.

V usage is TRBV6-1 and J usage is TRBJ2-3; no firm D call. The CDR3 is 14 residues long. Germline CDR1 and CDR2: MNHNS and SASEGT. Trimming stripped 6 bases from V and 0 bases from J, with 10 bases between. The DNA for the CDR3 is TGTGCCAGCAGCAAGACTCTGAGCACAGATACGCAGTATTTT. It is translated as CASSKTLSTDTQYF.

Regarding this clonotype: One junction end does not reproduce the germline sequence, and a read error may be involved. V gene TRBV27 combines with J gene TRBJ2-1, with 10 bases identical to TRBD2. Germline CDR1 is MNHEY and CDR2 is SMNVEV (reference sequence). The CDR3 runs to 13 residues. The CDR3 nucleotides read TGTGCCAGCACCTTAGCGGGAGGAAATGCGCAGTACTTT. Protein product: CASTLAGGNAQYF.

There are many counts of this clonotype. The chain couples TRBV28 to TRBJ2-3; maybe TRBD1 (5 bases). The V end lost 7 bases, the J end lost 4 bases, and 18 bases lay between the germline ends. CDR1 is MDHEN and CDR2 is SYDVKM in the germline V gene. The CDR3 spans 15 residues. CDR3: CASTTSRGFADTQYF. The CDR3 coding sequence is TGTGCCAGCACCACTTCAAGGGGCTTTGCAGATACGCAGTATTTT.

The chain joins TRBV6-1 to TRBJ2-2; 10 positions match TRBD2. CDR1 and CDR2 from the germline V gene are MNHNS and SASEGT. The CDR3 consists of 14 residues. J was trimmed by 3 bases and V by 5 bases; bases with no gene match: 0. Written as DNA, the CDR3 is TGTGCCAGCAGTCTAGCGGGGGACACCGGGGAGCTGTTTTTT. Its protein product is CASSLAGDTGELFF.

The V call is TRBV6-1, the J call TRBJ1-1; D is unresolved. This CDR3 spans 10 amino acids. Germline lookup yields CDR1 MNHNS and CDR2 SASEGT. V was trimmed by 8 bases and J by 8 bases, leaving 9 bases between them. This CDR3 is CASQRVEAFF. The CDR3 bases are TGTGCCAGCCAGAGGGTAGAAGCTTTCTTT.

The sample holds one count of this clonotype. V and J are TRBV6-1 and TRBJ2-1; D not certain. This CDR3 is built from 15 residues. The V end lost 8 bases, the J end lost 2 bases, and 16 bases lay between the germline ends. CDR1 is MNHNS, CDR2 SASEGT, per germline. The CDR3 reads CASRDLLITYNEQFF. The CDR3 DNA follows: TGTGCCAGCCGAGACCTCCTTATTACCTACAATGAGCAGTTCTTC.

The chain links TRBV6-1 to TRBJ2-2; 8 bases match TRBD1. This CDR3 has 17 amino acids. Germline V CDR1 and CDR2: MNHNS, SASEGT. The V segment lost 6 bases and the J segment 1 base; nucleotides outside the gene matches: 10. CDR3 nucleotides: TGTGCCAGCAGCTCCCGGACAGGGTTCGGGAACACCGGGGAGCTGTTTTTT. This encodes CASSSRTGFGNTGELFF.

This CDR3 is CASSLGGGRNQPQHF. CDR3 sequence (DNA): TGTGCCAGCAGCTTAGGGGGGGGTCGCAATCAGCCCCAGCATTTT. V is TRBV7-2 and J is TRBJ1-5; D possibly corresponds to TRBD1 (5 bases). Germline assignment: CDR1 SGHTA and CDR2 FQGNSA. The CDR3 loop spans 15 amino acids. The V end lost 1 base, the J end lost 2 bases, and 9 bases lay between the germline ends. Looking up the rest from reference TRBV7-2 and TRBJ1-5 gives the full variable domain: GAGVSQSPSNKVTEKGKDVELRCDPISGHTALYWYRQSLGQGLEFLIYFQGNSAPDKSGLPSDRFSAERTGGSVSTLTIQRTQQEDSAVYLCASSLGGGRNQPQHFGDGTRLSIL.

The V call is TRBV20-1, the J call TRBJ2-1; 16 bases are shared with TRBD2. The CDR3 runs to 17 residues. V lost 1 base to trimming and J lost 9 bases; unmatched junction nucleotides: 9. CDR1 and CDR2 from the germline V gene are DFQATT and SNEGSKA (reference sequence). CDR3 sequence (DNA): TGCAGTGCTAGAGGTAGTGGGACTAGCGGGGGGGCTTTTGAGCAGTTCTTC. Protein product: CSARGSGTSGGAFEQFF.

This chain uses TRBV27 with TRBJ2-5, with TRBD1 identical over 10 bases. The germline V gene encodes CDR1 MNHEY and CDR2 SMNVEV (reference sequence). CDR3 length: 14 amino acids. V shed 6 bases, J shed 5 bases, and the junction held 6 bases outside the gene matches. CDR3 residues: CASSRDRGLETQYF. In DNA form, the CDR3 reads TGTGCCAGCAGCCGGGACAGGGGTCTGGAGACCCAGTACTTC.

This clonotype was observed a few times. The gene calls are TRBV27 and TRBJ2-2; D perhaps matches TRBD2 (5 bases). Germline V gene sequence: CDR1 MNHEY, CDR2 SMNVEV (reference sequence). The V gene lost 10 bases and the J gene lost 7 bases, with 10 bases spanning the gap. CDR3 length: 11 residues. As DNA, the CDR3 is TGTGCCATTCTAGCTGGCGGGGAGCTGTTTTTT. It yields the protein CAILAGGELFF.

The chain has TRBV6-1 and TRBJ2-3; TRBD2 matches 10 bases. Trimming removed 6 bases from V and 0 bases from J; junction bases left unmatched: 9. Germline V gene data show CDR1 as MNHNS and CDR2 as SASEGT. This CDR3 is 17 amino acids long. The CDR3: CASRWASGSPSTDTQYF. As DNA, the CDR3 is TGTGCCAGCAGGTGGGCTAGCGGGAGTCCTAGCACAGATACGCAGTATTTT.

The gene calls are TRBV4-1 and TRBJ2-5, with D unclear. The DNA end is more similar to TRBJ2-1, so the J call may be wrong. CDR1 is MGHRA and CDR2 is YSYEKL in the germline V gene. This CDR3 comprises 12 residues. DNA of the CDR3: TGCGCCAGCAGCCAAGTCGTTTATGAGCAGTTCTTC. This gives the protein CASSQVVYEQFF.

This clonotype occurred many times. The chain uses TRBV11-3 and TRBJ2-2, with 8 bases lining up with TRBD1. Trimming cost V 5 bases and J 2 bases; bases outside gene matches: 7. The CDR3 is made up of 16 amino acids. Germline CDR1 reads SGHNT; CDR2 reads YENEEA. DNA for the CDR3: TGTGCCAGCAGCCCCCGGGACAGGCGAAACACCGGGGAGCTGTTTTTT. It translates to CASSPRDRRNTGELFF.

This chain connects TRBV7-2 to TRBJ2-1; D unclear. This CDR3 is built from 12 residues. Germline loops: CDR1 SGHTA, CDR2 FQGNSA. Trimming cost V 3 bases and J 5 bases, with 5 bases left between them. The CDR3 coding sequence is TGTGCCAGCAGCTTTTTTGACAATGAGCAGTTCTTC. This sequence encodes CASSFFDNEQFF.

V gene TRBV6-5 combines with J gene TRBJ2-7; 10 nucleotides align to TRBD2. The CDR3 sequence is 16 residues long. Germline values: CDR1 MNHEY, CDR2 SVGAGI. V shed 0 bases, J shed 3 bases, and the junction held 5 bases outside the gene matches. The CDR3 nucleotides are TGTGCCAGCAGTTACTCCGGGCTAGCGGGGGACTACGAGCAGTACTTC. Residues: CASSYSGLAGDYEQYF.

To note about this clonotype: This likely comes from a read error, as the CDR3 has no conserved phenylalanine or tryptophan at its end. It is unclear where the CDR3 begins or ends on the DNA, so no DNA is shown, and the CDR3 is as TCRdb lists it. V usage is TRBV6-1 and J usage is TRBJ2-6; TRBD2, the D gene given by the table, was not confirmed from the DNA. The CDR3 adds up to 8 amino acids, both ends counted. Looked up from germline, CDR1 is MNHNS and CDR2 is SASEGT. The chain's CDR3 is CASSPHPE.

This chain links TRBV6-5 with TRBJ2-1, with 13 bases that match TRBD2. Losses at the gene ends were 0 bases for V and 8 bases for J; bases not matched to a gene: 4. Germline V gene sequence: CDR1 MNHEY, CDR2 SVGAGI. The CDR3 has 16 amino acids. CDR3 sequence reads: CASSYSPGLAGYEQFF. The CDR3 coding sequence is TGTGCCAGCAGTTACTCGCCGGGACTAGCGGGGTATGAGCAGTTCTTC.